These 21 T cell receptor beta chains share one sample of origin, sequenced in a study of T cells in women clearing cervical HPV infection. The protocol was immunoSEQ multiplex PCR, while the TCRdb copy is restricted to in-frame clones and leaves out a portion. The table lists 20,000 to 30,000 clones, with 6.5% to 7% in the top ten. Sequenced: blood buffy coat. These receptors all stem from a woman aged 18 to 75 with a cervical HPV16 infection that either progressed to CIN3+ or cleared (not recorded which).

As regards this clone: Read data end 3 residues before the CDR3 end; the end is taken from the germline J gene. The V gene is TRBV12-3 or TRBV12-4, the J gene TRBJ2-7; D might be TRBD1 (6 bases). The CDR3 extends over 13 amino acids. V shed 9 bases and J shed 1 base, with 13 bases lying between them. The CDR3 DNA, read in part, is TGTGCCAGTACCTGGACAGCGTCCTACGAG. It encodes CASTWTASYE. The full CDR3 reads CASTWTASYEQYF.

Points on this clone: The read halts 3 residues ahead of the CDR3 end, with the missing end drawn from the germline J gene. V is TRBV18 and J is TRBJ1-1; possible D gene TRBD1, 5 bases. Trimming shortened V by 9 bases and J by 0 bases, and 14 bases separated the two germline ends. This CDR3 is built from 14 residues. CDR1 and CDR2 (germline): KGHSH, LQKENI. The DNA read from the CDR3 is TGTGCCAGGCTGGGGGGGTTCGTGAACACTGAA. Translated: CARLGGFVNTE. The full CDR3 sequence reads CARLGGFVNTEAFF.

As regards this clone: The observed sequence ends 3 residues before the CDR3 terminus, with the missing tail filled in from the germline J gene. The chain combines TRBV5-1 with TRBJ1-4, with TRBD1 identical over 7 bases. Trimming removed 0 bases from V and 8 bases from J; junction bases left unmatched: 7. Germline V lookup: CDR1 SGHRS, CDR2 YFSETQ. The CDR3 runs 15 residues. The CDR3 here is CASSLAGTEEEKLFF. The CDR3 DNA, read in part, is TGCGCCAGCAGCTTGGCCGGGACAGAAGAGGAAAAA.

Notes on this clone: The DNA ends 3 residues before the CDR3 does, and the rest of the CDR3 is filled in from the germline J gene. This sequence joins TRBV18 and TRBJ2-1, with D unclear. V was cut by 0 bases and J by 4 bases, with 7 bases left in between. The CDR3 totals 14 residues. Germline V gives CDR1 KGHSH, CDR2 LQKENI. The sequenced CDR3 bases are TGTGCCAGCTCACCACCTACTCGATACAATGAG. Translation: CASSPPTRYNE. The CDR3 reads in full as CASSPPTRYNEQFF. Full variable domain (remainder filled in from reference TRBV18 and TRBJ2-1): NAGVMQNPRHLVRRRGQEARLRCSPMKGHSHVYWYRQLPEEGLKFMVYLQKENIIDESGMPKERFSAEFPKEGPSILRIQQVVRGDSAAYFCASSPPTRYNEQFFGPGTRLTVL.

Worth noting for this clone: The read ends 3 residues before the CDR3 terminus; that terminus is restored from the germline J gene. The chain is built from TRBV20-1 and TRBJ2-7; D uncertain. Germline V gives CDR1 DFQATT, CDR2 SNEGSKA (reference sequence). The CDR3 sequence is 13 residues long. V dropped 2 bases and J dropped 2 bases, with 10 bases sitting between them. CDR3 in amino acids: CSARRQYAYEQYF. Partial CDR3 DNA: TGCAGTGCTAGACGTCAGTACGCCTACGAG.

Turning to this clone: The read stops 3 residues short of the end of the CDR3; the missing end is completed from the germline J gene. This sequence joins TRBV6-2 or TRBV6-3 and TRBJ1-2; D gene unclear. The CDR3 covers 13 residues. In germline, CDR1 is MNHEY, CDR2 SVGEGT. The sequenced part of the CDR3 DNA is TGTGCCAGCAGTTACTCTAGCGGCTACGAC. Translating it yields CASSYSSGYD. Given in full, the CDR3 is CASSYSSGYDYTF.

To note about this clone: The read falls 3 residues short of the CDR3 end, and the missing part is taken from the germline J gene. The V call is TRBV12-3 or TRBV12-4, the J call TRBJ1-4; 7 bases align to TRBD1. The CDR3 is made up of 15 amino acids. V was pared by 4 bases and J by 9 bases, with 11 bases of the junction left unmatched. The CDR3 here is CASSSRGQSSQKLFF. The DNA read from the CDR3 is TGTGCCAGCAGTTCCCGGGGACAGTCTAGCCAAAAA.

Regarding this clone: With the read ending 3 residues before the CDR3 end, the germline J gene is used to fill in that end. V and J are TRBV7-2 and TRBJ2-3, with D unclear. In germline, CDR1 is SGHTA, CDR2 FQGNSA. Deletions cut 1 base from V and 0 bases from J, with 8 bases between. The CDR3 has 15 residues. The covered CDR3 bases are TGTGCCAGCAGCTTAGTTTCGGTCAGCACAGATACG. Residues: CASSLVSVSTDT. The CDR3 reads in full as CASSLVSVSTDTQYF.

Concerning this clone itself: The DNA ends 3 residues before the CDR3 does, and the rest of the CDR3 is filled in from the germline J gene. The J gene is TRBJ1-5, the V gene TRBV20-1, with a weak D call TRBD1 (6 bases). V was clipped by 6 bases and J by 8 bases, with 23 bases between them. The germline V gene has CDR1 DFQATT and CDR2 SNEGSKA (reference sequence). The CDR3 loop spans 15 amino acids. The CDR3 bases that were read are TGCAGTGCAAAGGCGTGGGGGCAGGGCGGAGAGCCC. As protein: CSAKAWGQGGEP. The CDR3 in its entirety is CSAKAWGQGGEPQHF.

A remark on this clone: The CDR3 is cut off 3 residues early in the read; its end comes from the germline J gene. The chain couples TRBV19 to TRBJ2-4; no firm D call. Germline CDR1 reads LNHDA; CDR2 reads SQIVND (reference sequence). CDR3 length: 13 residues. The sequenced part of the CDR3 DNA is TGTGCCTTTTGGTTACCTAGGTTCTATGGT. It translates to CAFWLPRFYG. The whole CDR3 reads CAFWLPRFYGQYF.

A note on this clone: The sequenced fragment ends 3 residues before the CDR3 boundary, so the rest is inferred from the germline J gene. This rearrangement joins TRBV4-1 to TRBJ2-5, with a possible D match to TRBD2 (6 bases). Trimming left V 3 bases short and J 2 bases short, with 13 bases between. Germline CDR1 is MGHRA and CDR2 is YSYEKL. CDR3 length: 15 amino acids. The DNA read from the CDR3 is TGCGCCAGCAGCCAGGGGGGACTTCCACAAGAGACC. This sequence encodes CASSQGGLPQET. The whole CDR3 region reads CASSQGGLPQETQYF.

On this clone itself: The CDR3 is cut off 3 residues early in the read; its end comes from the germline J gene. The rearrangement uses TRBV29-1 and TRBJ2-1; 9 nucleotides agree with TRBD2. The CDR3 covers 15 residues. The V gene end was trimmed by 1 base and the J gene end by 5 bases; junction bases not matched to a gene: 6. Per the germline V gene, CDR1 is SQVTM and CDR2 is ANQGSEA. CDR3 DNA, as far as it was read: TGCAGCGTTGAAGGGGCTAGCGGGAATGACAATGAG. Amino acids: CSVEGASGNDNE. The complete CDR3 reads CSVEGASGNDNEQFF.

The CDR3 bases that were read are TGTGCCTGGAGTCGAGAGCCTGGGAACACTGAA. Protein product: CAWSREPGNTE. The complete CDR3 protein is CAWSREPGNTEAFF. The chain carries TRBV30 and TRBJ1-1; no reliable D call. Read coverage stops 3 residues before the CDR3 terminus; the germline J gene supplies the remainder. With 2 bases removed from V and 1 base from J, the gap between germline ends came to 11 bases. Germline CDR1 is GTSNPN and CDR2 is SVGIG (reference sequence). The CDR3 totals 14 residues.

With respect to this clone: The CDR3 end lies 3 residues beyond the end of the read and is filled in from the germline J gene. The V and J genes are TRBV7-9 and TRBJ1-3; D gene unclear. CDR3 size: 15 residues. V lost 2 bases to trimming and J lost 2 bases, with 10 bases between them. The germline V gene encodes CDR1 SEHNR and CDR2 FQNEAQ (reference sequence). The covered CDR3 bases are TGTGCCAGCAGCTTATATGAGGTCACTGGAAACACC. Translated: CASSLYEVTGNT. The full-length CDR3 reads as CASSLYEVTGNTIYF.

As regards this clone: The read falls 3 residues short of the CDR3 end, and the missing part is taken from the germline J gene. The chain couples TRBV28 to TRBJ1-2, with D unclear. This CDR3 is 15 amino acids long. Per germline, CDR1 MDHEN and CDR2 SYDVKM. The covered CDR3 bases are TGTGCCAGCAGTTTGTGGGCGTCTCACCCGCCGGGC. This encodes CASSLWASHPPG. The whole CDR3 is CASSLWASHPPGYTF.

As for this clone: The read falls 3 residues short of the CDR3 end, and the missing part is taken from the germline J gene. The V and J genes are TRBV2 and TRBJ2-3; 7 bases line up with TRBD2. CDR1 is SNHLY, CDR2 FYNNEI, per germline. V shed 10 bases, J shed 2 bases, and the junction held 3 bases outside the gene matches. CDR3 size: 12 residues. The DNA read from the CDR3 is TGTGCCACCGGGACTAACACAGATACG. Encoded protein: CATGTNTDT. The full CDR3 protein is CATGTNTDTQYF. Full variable domain (missing parts from reference TRBV2 and TRBJ2-3): EPEVTQTPSHQVTQMGQEVILRCVPISNHLYFYWYRQILGQKVEFLVSFYNNEISEKSEIFDDQFSVERPDGSNFTLKIRSTKLEDSAMYFCATGTNTDTQYFGPGTRLTVL.

About this clone: The read stops 3 residues short of the end of the CDR3; the missing end is completed from the germline J gene. The chain employs TRBV7-3 and TRBJ1-1, with D unresolved. V shed 0 bases and J shed 3 bases, with 5 bases lying between them. The germline CDR1 and CDR2 sequences are SGHTA and FQGTGA. This CDR3 has 13 amino acids. Incomplete CDR3 DNA: TGTGCCAGCAGCTTAACTCGGGACACTGAA. Its protein product is CASSLTRDTE. In full, the CDR3 reads CASSLTRDTEAFF.

Details on this clone: Read data end 3 residues before the CDR3 end; the end is taken from the germline J gene. The chain is built from TRBV4-2 and TRBJ2-6; 12 bases agree with TRBD2. Trimming removed 1 base from V and 5 bases from J; junction bases left unmatched: 15. Per the germline V gene, CDR1 is LGHNA and CDR2 is YNFKEQ. This CDR3 has 21 amino acids. This CDR3 reads CASSQVWPKTSGSVWANVLTF. CDR3 DNA, as far as it was read: TGTGCCAGCAGCCAAGTATGGCCCAAGACTAGCGGGAGCGTCTGGGCCAACGTC.

For this clone: The CDR3 end falls 3 residues outside the read, so it is completed with the germline J gene. This chain links TRBV7-9 with TRBJ1-2, with 10 bases lining up with TRBD1. Per the germline V gene, CDR1 is SEHNR and CDR2 is FQNEAQ (reference sequence). There are 14 residues in the CDR3. The CDR3 loop reads CASSSWDRGDDYTF. CDR3 DNA, as far as it was read: TGTGCCAGCAGCTCATGGGACAGGGGAGACGAC.

About this clone itself: Read sequence stops 3 residues before the CDR3 end, and the germline J gene provides the missing end. This chain uses TRBV12-3 or TRBV12-4 with TRBJ2-7, with TRBD1 identical over 10 bases. V lost 8 bases to trimming and J lost 6 bases; unmatched junction nucleotides: 13. This CDR3 region has 15 residues. CDR3 in amino acids: CASGRGDRGYSEQYF. The sequenced CDR3 bases are TGTGCCAGCGGGAGGGGGGACAGGGGATATAGCGAG.

Points on this clone: Read coverage stops 3 residues before the CDR3 terminus; the germline J gene supplies the remainder. The genes are TRBV20-1 and TRBJ2-5; possibly TRBD2 for D (5 bases). The V end was cut by 6 bases, the J end by 5 bases, with 16 bases between. This CDR3 has 13 residues. Germline V lookup: CDR1 DFQATT, CDR2 SNEGSKA (reference sequence). The CDR3 reads CSASSGDWETQYF. The sequenced part of the CDR3 DNA is TGCAGTGCCTCGTCCGGGGATTGGGAGACC.